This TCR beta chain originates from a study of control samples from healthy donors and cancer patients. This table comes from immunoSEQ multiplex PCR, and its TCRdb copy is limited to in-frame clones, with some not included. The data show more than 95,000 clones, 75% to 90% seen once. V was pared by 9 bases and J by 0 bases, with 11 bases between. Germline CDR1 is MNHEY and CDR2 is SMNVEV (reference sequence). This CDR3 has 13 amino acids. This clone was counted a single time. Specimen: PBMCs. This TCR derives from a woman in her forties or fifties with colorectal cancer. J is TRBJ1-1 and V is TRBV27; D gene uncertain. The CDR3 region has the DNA TGTGCCAGACAGCTCTTAATGAACACTGAAGCTTTCTTT. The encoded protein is CARQLLMNTEAFF.